These 32 T cell receptor beta chains came from one sample sequenced in a study of blood T cell repertoires in COVID-19. The data were produced by immunoSEQ multiplex PCR, yet TCRdb's version contains in-frame clones alone and is incomplete. The data show some 230,000 clones, with approximately 90% seen just once and 2% to 2.5% held by the top ten. The sequenced material came from peripheral blood. The source of these receptors is a man aged 25 to 45 who had recovered from COVID-19.

This clone was seen only a few times. This chain connects TRBV12-3 or TRBV12-4 to TRBJ2-2, with D possibly matching TRBD2 (5 bases). The CDR3 is 13 amino acids. The V end lost 6 bases, the J end lost 1 base, and 6 bases lay between the germline ends. The CDR3 sequence is CASSRGNTGELFF. The CDR3 DNA reads as TGTGCCAGCAGCCGGGGGAACACCGGGGAGCTGTTTTTT.

This chain connects TRBV27 to TRBJ2-7, with 7 bases that match TRBD1. The V gene end was trimmed by 6 bases and the J gene end by 2 bases; junction bases not matched to a gene: 7. The CDR3 consists of 14 residues. The germline gives CDR1 MNHEY, CDR2 SMNVEV (reference sequence). The CDR3 reads CASRAQGRTYEQYF. CDR3 bases: TGTGCCAGCAGGGCACAGGGGCGGACCTACGAGCAGTACTTC.

The V call is TRBV7-8, the J call TRBJ1-1, with 8 bases lining up with TRBD1. Germline values: CDR1 SGHVS, CDR2 FQNEAQ. The CDR3 is made up of 15 amino acids. V dropped 1 base and J dropped 0; count of bases not matched to a gene: 1. CDR3 bases: TGTGCCAGCAGCTTAGGACAGGGGCTGAACACTGAAGCTTTCTTT. Protein: CASSLGQGLNTEAFF.

This clone occurred a few times. V and J are TRBV10-1 and TRBJ1-2, with 7 bases lining up with TRBD1. The CDR3 has 15 residues. J lost 4 bases, V lost 4 bases, and 9 bases had no gene match. Germline-derived CDR1 and CDR2 are WNHNN and SYGVQD (reference sequence). The CDR3 sequence is CASSATGLGAYGYTF. The CDR3 nucleotides are TGCGCCAGCAGTGCGACAGGGTTGGGGGCCTATGGCTACACCTTC.

This rearrangement joins TRBV12-3 or TRBV12-4 to TRBJ1-1; no clear D. The CDR3 has 12 residues. Trimming left V 3 bases short and J 11 bases short, with 13 bases between. CDR3 protein: CASSFARSNAFF. CDR3 nucleotides: TGTGCCAGCAGTTTCGCCCGATCTAATGCTTTCTTT.

The V and J genes are TRBV5-6 and TRBJ1-2; D gene unclear. The length of the CDR3 is 14 residues. Germline-derived CDR1 and CDR2 are SGHDT and YYEEEE. The ends were cut back, 0 bases at V and 4 bases at J, with 10 bases in the middle. In DNA form, the CDR3 reads TGTGCCAGCAGCTTGGTCCCGTCTCTCTATGGCTACACCTTC. It translates to CASSLVPSLYGYTF.

The chain carries TRBV12-3 or TRBV12-4 and TRBJ1-1; no clear D gene. This CDR3 is built from 12 residues. V lost 10 bases to trimming and J lost 6 bases, with 15 bases between them. The CDR3 spells CATPTVPAEAFF. CDR3 bases: TGTGCCACCCCTACGGTGCCCGCTGAAGCTTTCTTT.

This CDR3 is CASSSEGNTEAFF. The CDR3 coding sequence is TGTGCCAGCAGTTCAGAGGGGAACACTGAAGCTTTCTTT. The rearrangement uses TRBV6-4 and TRBJ1-1, with D unclear. The germline V and J ends were trimmed by 5 bases and 1 base, with 8 bases remaining between them. Germline values: CDR1 MRHNA, CDR2 SNTAGT. This CDR3 is 13 amino acids long.

V and J are TRBV6-5 and TRBJ1-4; D remains ambiguous. Germline V lookup: CDR1 MNHEY, CDR2 SVGAGI. Trimming shortened V by 4 bases and J by 0 bases, and 12 bases separated the two germline ends. The CDR3 contains 16 residues. The CDR3: CASSSIRYATNEKLFF. CDR3 in DNA: TGTGCCAGCAGTTCCATCAGATATGCAACTAATGAAAAACTGTTTTTT.

For the CDR3, the DNA is TGTGCCAGCAGTTCCTCCTATGGACTCCATAATGAAAAACTGTTTTTT. Residues: CASSSSYGLHNEKLFF. V and J are TRBV6-5 and TRBJ1-4; unclear D gene. CDR1 and CDR2 (germline): MNHEY, SVGAGI. Trimming pared 4 bases from V and 4 bases from J, leaving 16 bases between. The CDR3 has 16 amino acids.

CDR3 loop: CASSQDSGSSRGQGYEQYF. In DNA, the CDR3 is TGCGCCAGCAGCCAAGATTCGGGGAGTAGTCGGGGACAGGGCTACGAGCAGTACTTC. The gene calls are TRBV4-3 and TRBJ2-7; 9 nucleotides agree with TRBD1. V lost 0 bases, J lost 3 bases, and 15 bases stayed unmatched. This CDR3 region has 19 residues. In germline, CDR1 is LGHNA, CDR2 YSLEER.

The chain couples TRBV18 to TRBJ2-7; 9 bases match TRBD1. Germline values: CDR1 KGHSH, CDR2 LQKENI. The CDR3 consists of 16 residues. V dropped 3 bases and J dropped 2; count of bases not matched to a gene: 8. CDR3: CASSPGGDRAPYEQYF. In DNA, the CDR3 is TGTGCCAGCTCACCGGGGGGGGACAGGGCCCCCTACGAGCAGTACTTC.

Regarding this clone: The junction departs from the called germline gene at one end, perhaps through a read error. The chain joins TRBV20-1 to TRBJ2-1; no definite D call. The germline V gene has CDR1 DFQATT and CDR2 SNEGSKA (reference sequence). The CDR3 loop spans 11 amino acids. The DNA for the CDR3 is TGCAGTGCTAGTGGTACCTCCCCGGCGGTCTTC. This translates into CSASGTSPAVF.

The V gene is TRBV7-2, the J gene TRBJ2-1; a possible D gene is TRBD2 (5 bases). This CDR3 has 17 residues. The V end lost 1 base, the J end lost 3 bases, and 16 bases lay between the germline ends. CDR1 is SGHTA and CDR2 is FQGNSA in the germline V gene. CDR3 in amino acids: CASSLVPSRTIYNEQFF. CDR3 sequence (DNA): TGTGCCAGCAGCTTAGTTCCTAGCAGAACCATCTACAATGAGCAGTTCTTC. Together with reference TRBV7-2 and TRBJ2-1, the CDR3 gives the full variable domain: GAGVSQSPSNKVTEKGKDVELRCDPISGHTALYWYRQSLGQGLEFLIYFQGNSAPDKSGLPSDRFSAERTGGSVSTLTIQRTQQEDSAVYLCASSLVPSRTIYNEQFFGPGTRLTVL.

V and J are TRBV30 and TRBJ2-7; D is perhaps TRBD1 (5 bases). The V gene lost 7 bases and the J gene lost 4 bases, with 11 bases spanning the gap. Germline loops: CDR1 GTSNPN, CDR2 SVGIG (reference sequence). The CDR3 consists of 11 residues. The CDR3, as DNA: TGTGCCTTCTCTCAGGGTTACGAGCAGTACTTC. It specifies CAFSQGYEQYF.

V and J are TRBV6-2 or TRBV6-3 and TRBJ2-4; D not certain. The V gene's germline CDR1 is MNHEY and CDR2 SVGEGT. With 4 bases removed from V and 1 base from J, the gap between germline ends came to 8 bases. This CDR3 has 14 amino acids. CDR3 sequence reads: CASSSRSAKNIQYF. DNA of the CDR3: TGTGCCAGCAGTTCCCGTTCGGCCAAAAACATTCAGTACTTC.

The chain carries TRBV10-3 and TRBJ2-5, with D hard to call. This CDR3 has 11 amino acids. The V gene's germline CDR1 is ENHRY and CDR2 SYGVKD. The ends were cut back, 6 bases at V and 1 base at J, with 3 bases in the middle. CDR3 amino acids: CAIRAQETQYF. The CDR3, as DNA: TGTGCCATCAGGGCCCAAGAGACCCAGTACTTC.

This rearrangement joins TRBV2 to TRBJ1-1; no firm D call. The CDR3 sequence is 14 residues long. Germline lookup yields CDR1 SNHLY and CDR2 FYNNEI. The V gene lost 6 bases and the J gene lost 1 base, with 12 bases spanning the gap. The CDR3 DNA reads TGTGCCAGCAGCCTACAGAGGGCGAACACTGAAGCTTTCTTT. It is translated as CASSLQRANTEAFF.

The chain links TRBV5-1 to TRBJ1-4; no definite D call. This CDR3 region has 15 residues. The germline V gene encodes CDR1 SGHRS and CDR2 YFSETQ. Trimming removed 5 bases from V and 5 bases from J, with 16 bases in between. Here the CDR3 DNA reads TGCGCCAGCAGTCTTTCAGAGGGAGGAAATGAAAAACTGTTTTTT. Amino acid sequence: CASSLSEGGNEKLFF.

The chain uses TRBV4-2 and TRBJ1-2; TRBD1 is a possible D gene (5 bases). The length of the CDR3 is 14 residues. Germline-derived CDR1 and CDR2 are LGHNA and YNFKEQ. V lost 0 bases and J 3 bases, leaving 8 bases between the germline ends. The CDR3: CASSQDRVDYGYTF. DNA of the CDR3: TGTGCCAGCAGCCAAGACAGGGTGGACTATGGCTACACCTTC.

The V gene is TRBV7-2, the J gene TRBJ2-1; TRBD2 matches 11 bases. Trimming took 5 bases from V and 8 from J; bases not matched to a gene: 11. The CDR3 runs to 16 residues. The germline CDR1 and CDR2 sequences are SGHTA and FQGNSA. CDR3 in amino acids: CASSRRLAGNRDEQFF. DNA for the CDR3: TGTGCCAGCAGCAGAAGACTAGCGGGGAACAGGGATGAGCAGTTCTTC.

The gene calls are TRBV6-5 and TRBJ1-1; no firm D call. The germline V gene has CDR1 MNHEY and CDR2 SVGAGI. CDR3 length: 12 residues. Trimming shortened V by 6 bases and J by 0 bases, and 5 bases separated the two germline ends. The CDR3 sequence is CASRQLNTEAFF. For the CDR3, the DNA is TGTGCCAGCAGACAGTTGAACACTGAAGCTTTCTTT.

V gene TRBV6-5 combines with J gene TRBJ2-5; perhaps TRBD1 as D (6 bases). CDR1 is MNHEY and CDR2 is SVGAGI in the germline V gene. With 5 bases removed from V and 1 base from J, the gap between germline ends came to 11 bases. The CDR3 has 14 amino acids. The CDR3 coding sequence is TGTGCCAGCAGTCGCGACAGGTTCCAAGAGACCCAGTACTTC. It is translated as CASSRDRFQETQYF.

The V call is TRBV6-2 or TRBV6-3, the J call TRBJ2-7; perhaps TRBD1 as D (6 bases). The CDR3 is made up of 17 amino acids. V was pared by 2 bases and J by 5 bases, with 22 bases between. Germline values: CDR1 MNHEY, CDR2 SVGEGT. DNA of the CDR3: TGTGCCAGCAGTTACGCCCTCCCAGGGGTCGAAGGGGACGAGCAGTACTTC. This translates into CASSYALPGVEGDEQYF.

V gene TRBV7-8 combines with J gene TRBJ1-2; TRBD1 is a possible D gene (5 bases). The CDR3 has 16 residues. V lost 3 bases, J lost 8 bases, and 22 bases lay in between. CDR1 and CDR2 (germline): SGHVS, FQNEAQ. The chain's CDR3 is CASSFRLAGLVFGYTF. CDR3 DNA sequence: TGTGCCAGCAGCTTCCGATTGGCGGGGCTCGTTTTCGGCTACACCTTC.

V gene TRBV3-1 (or the pseudogene TRBV3-2) combines with J gene TRBJ1-2; no definite D call. Germline CDR1 is LGHDT and CDR2 is YNNKEL (reference sequence). The CDR3 is 14 amino acids. V was pared by 5 bases and J by 7 bases, with 17 bases between. The CDR3 DNA reads as TGTGCCAGCAGCGCTTTGGGCCTGAGACGTGGCTACACCTTC. It is translated as CASSALGLRRGYTF.

V gene TRBV4-1 combines with J gene TRBJ1-5, with TRBD1 identical over 9 bases. The CDR3 loop spans 15 amino acids. Unmatched junction bases numbered 5, after V lost 3 bases and J lost 5 bases. Germline loops: CDR1 MGHRA, CDR2 YSYEKL. CDR3 sequence (DNA): TGCGCCAGCAGCCATCAGGACAGGGGATATCAGCCCCAGCATTTT. Its protein product is CASSHQDRGYQPQHF.

V gene TRBV27 combines with J gene TRBJ1-1, with TRBD1 matching over 9 bases. V lost 3 bases to trimming and J lost 9 bases; unmatched junction nucleotides: 11. Germline loops: CDR1 MNHEY, CDR2 SMNVEV (reference sequence). The CDR3 totals 15 residues. This CDR3 is CASSLGIGGQGKAFF. The CDR3 DNA reads TGTGCCAGCAGTTTGGGCATCGGGGGACAGGGCAAAGCTTTCTTT.

The V call is TRBV9, the J call TRBJ1-1, with TRBD1 matching 8 bases. The V and J ends lost 0 bases and 2 bases, in that order; junction bases with no gene match: 3. The CDR3 runs to 15 residues. From germline, CDR1 is SGDLS and CDR2 YYNGEE. The CDR3 region is CASSVVPGGNTEAFF. The DNA of the CDR3 is TGTGCCAGCAGCGTAGTTCCAGGGGGCAACACTGAAGCTTTCTTT.

The gene calls are TRBV14 and TRBJ2-5; 8 bases align to TRBD2. The CDR3 is made up of 17 amino acids. CDR1 and CDR2 (germline): SGHDN, FVKESK. J gave up 5 bases and V 2 bases, and 13 bases lay outside the gene matches. This chain's CDR3 is CASSQLLGAGERETQYF. DNA of the CDR3: TGTGCCAGCAGCCAACTCCTTGGAGCGGGGGAAAGGGAGACCCAGTACTTC.

The chain recombines TRBV4-3 with TRBJ1-2, with D maybe TRBD1 (5 bases). This CDR3 is built from 14 residues. V dropped 0 bases and J dropped 6 bases, with 11 bases sitting between them. Germline CDR1 is LGHNA and CDR2 is YSLEER. The CDR3: CASSQDQGGNGYTF. DNA of the CDR3: TGCGCCAGCAGCCAAGACCAGGGAGGAAATGGCTACACCTTC.

The J gene is TRBJ1-1, the V gene TRBV7-9; D is unclear. Germline V lookup: CDR1 SEHNR, CDR2 FQNEAQ (reference sequence). This CDR3 region has 14 residues. V gave up 5 bases and J gave up 5 bases, with 15 bases separating them. The CDR3 reads CASSPGPGGTEAFF. Written as DNA, the CDR3 is TGTGCCAGCAGCCCCGGTCCTGGAGGGACTGAAGCTTTCTTT. Using reference TRBV7-9 and TRBJ1-1 for the parts outside the CDR3, the full variable domain is DTGVSQNPRHKITKRGQNVTFRCDPISEHNRLYWYRQTLGQGPEFLTYFQNEAQLEKSRLLSDRFSAERPKGSFSTLEIQRTEQGDSAMYLCASSPGPGGTEAFFGQGTRLTVV.